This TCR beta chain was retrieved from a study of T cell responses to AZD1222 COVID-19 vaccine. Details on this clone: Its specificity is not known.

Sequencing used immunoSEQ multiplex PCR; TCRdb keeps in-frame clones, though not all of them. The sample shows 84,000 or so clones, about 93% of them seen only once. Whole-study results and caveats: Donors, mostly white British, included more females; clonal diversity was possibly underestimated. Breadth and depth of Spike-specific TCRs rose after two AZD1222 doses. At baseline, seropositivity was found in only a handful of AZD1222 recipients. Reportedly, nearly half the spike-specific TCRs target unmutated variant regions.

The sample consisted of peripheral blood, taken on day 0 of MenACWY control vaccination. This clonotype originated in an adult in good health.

The CDR3 sequence is CASNLQGTPQAFF. DNA of the CDR3: TGTGCCAGCAACCTCCAAGGCACACCTCAAGCTTTCTTT. The chain combines TRBV28 with TRBJ1-1; no definite D call. The CDR3 totals 13 residues. The ends were cut back, 7 bases at V and 9 bases at J, with 18 bases in the middle. Looked up from germline, CDR1 is MDHEN and CDR2 is SYDVKM.